Here is one T cell receptor beta chain with its context. The specificity of this receptor is unknown. Base qualities are not recorded, but no much larger clone differs from it by a single base. This sample was included in a study of blood T cell repertoires in COVID-19 (dated by TCRdb to the early 2020s). About the full investigation: The collaborator samples originated in the United States, Italy and Spain and spanned the acute and convalescent phases of COVID-19. Subjects who had been exposed to COVID-19, were actively infected with it, or had recovered from it provided the deeply sampled blood TCRbeta repertoires that made up the dataset. The prospective study material was composed of cDNA or gDNA derived from T cells, B-cell-depleted T cells, or PBMCs. Where available, HLA class I and class II types were obtained from metadata supplied by the sample provider rather than from assay-based typing. Samples came from the ongoing ImmuneRACE study (first 160 participants) plus 1,254 subjects from 6 global collaborators. A de-identified subject ID, COVID-19 status, age in years and sex were almost always included in the sample metadata. The repertoires were made available in a free public database intended to serve as a resource for research on the immune response to SARS-CoV-2.

Another Seattle source contributed samples from volunteer blood donors who had recovered from COVID-19. Each collaborating institution followed its own protocols to collect whole blood in K2EDTA tubes. For TCRbeta analysis, collaborators shipped samples in one of three forms: frozen whole blood, isolated PBMCs, or DNA extracted from either of those sample types. TCRbeta CDR3 regions were amplified from genomic DNA by means of the immunoSEQ Assay, a bias-controlled multiplex PCR. In the source study's methods: The number of nucleated cells in each sample was estimated by amplification of reference gene primers within the assay. To quantify the absolute abundance of each unique TCRbeta CDR3 rearrangement, sequence reads were collapsed and filtered. For each sample, productive Simpson clonality was calculated as the square root of Simpson's diversity index across productive rearrangements. The source is immuneACCESS, and TCRdb retained only in-frame sequences with V and J called. Part of the clones is not carried over; for the studies checked, unresolved V genes explain less than half of this, and the remainder is unexplained. D and trimming were read from the DNA, whereas the V and J calls and clone size are those reported in that table. In this sample the table shows 200,000 to 250,000 clones, about 85% of which occur a single time. More than 10% of the sample is in the top ten clones.

V is cut by 4 bases and J by 7 bases, and the space between the germline ends is 9 bases. CDR1 and CDR2 were assigned from the germline V gene as SGHDT and YYEEEE. Counted from cysteine to phenylalanine, this CDR3 has 12 amino acids. Just CDR3 DNA is preserved here, 36 bases in frame from base 1. The study at large found these results: The amount of clinical and demographic metadata varied by source and participant and was provided uncurated.

Material: peripheral blood. This TCR came from a woman aged 18-30 years who had recovered from COVID-19. The rearrangement joined TRBV5-6 to TRBJ2-1; a tentative D call is TRBD2 (6 bases match). The nucleotide sequence is TGTGCCAGCAGCCGCGGACTAAATGAGCAGTTCTTC. Its protein reads: CASSRGLNEQFF.